These T cell receptor beta chains were read from a single sample in a study of blood T cell repertoires in COVID-19. Data came from immunoSEQ multiplex PCR; TCRdb stores just in-frame clones and leaves some out. This table has about 200,000 clones, around 83% appearing once. The specimen was peripheral blood. The origin of the receptors is a woman of 80 years or more with acute or convalescent COVID-19. The CDR3 runs from the conserved cysteine through the conserved F or W. The D gene is left open where the match is weak. Clone size is not always given. Where it is, it says once, few, many or a class for expanded clones.

15	TRBV5-1	TRBJ1-4	-	-	TGCGCCAGCAGCTTGTTGGGAGCAACTAATGAAAAACTGTTTTTT	CASSLLGATNEKLFF
14	TRBV28	TRBJ2-7	TRBD2	few	TGTGCCAGCACCTCCCCCGGGAGGGGTAACGAGCAGTACTTC	CASTSPGRGNEQYF
16	TRBV28	TRBJ2-3	-	-	TGTGCCAGCAGTTTGGGGGGGGCGGCGGGCACAGATACGCAGTATTTT	CASSLGGAAGTDTQYF
13	TRBV2	TRBJ2-1	-	-	TGTGCCAGCAGTGACCTTCCCTACAATGAGCAGTTCTTC	CASSDLPYNEQFF
15	TRBV5-1	TRBJ2-2	-	-	TGCGCCAGCAGCCCCAGGGCGACGAACACCGGGGAGCTGTTTTTT	CASSPRATNTGELFF
13	TRBV18	TRBJ1-4	-	few	TGTGCCAGCTCGCCGGGTAGAGGCGAAAAACTGTTTTTT	CASSPGRGEKLFF
15	TRBV13	TRBJ2-2	TRBD2	-	TGTGCCAGCAGCTCCTCCGGGACTAGCACCGGGGAGCTGTTTTTT	CASSSSGTSTGELFF
13	TRBV28	TRBJ1-3	TRBD1	-	TGTGCCAGTAAACAGGGGAATAGAAACACCATATATTTT	CASKQGNRNTIYF
15	TRBV9	TRBJ1-1	TRBD1	-	TGTGCCAGCAGCTCTCCCGGGACAGCAAACACTGAAGCTTTCTTT	CASSSPGTANTEAFF
14	TRBV7-2	TRBJ2-7	TRBD1	-	TGTGCCAGCAGCCCGGACTCGACCAGGGGGGAGCAGTACTTC	CASSPDSTRGEQYF
18	TRBV7-2	TRBJ2-5	TRBD1	-	TGTGCCAGCAGCTCCGGGACAGGGTTTATAGGGACCGAAGAGACCCAGTACTTC	CASSSGTGFIGTEETQYF
14	TRBV6-5	TRBJ1-1	-	once	TGTGCCAGCAGGAGACAGCCACATCACACTGAAGCTTTCTTT	CASRRQPHHTEAFF
16	TRBV7-9	TRBJ1-4	-	-	TGTGCCAGCAGCTCAGCCTGGACAGATTTTGATGAAAAACTGTTTTTT	CASSSAWTDFDEKLFF
15	TRBV10-3	TRBJ1-1	-	-	TGTGCCATCAGTGAGCGTGCGGGGACTACGTCTGAAGCTTTCTTT	CAISERAGTTSEAFF
18	TRBV7-8	TRBJ1-5	TRBD1	-	TGTGCCAGCAGCTTCGGGGCCACGAGACAGGGAAGTGTTCAGCCCCAGCATTTT	CASSFGATRQGSVQPQHF
15	TRBV7-9	TRBJ2-3	-	-	TGTGCCAGCAGCTTTAGGGGCGCGGGAACAAATACGCAGTATTTT	CASSFRGAGTNTQYF
15	TRBV6-5	TRBJ1-5	TRBD1	-	TGTGCCAGCAGCCCCCGGGACAGAGAGTTTCAGCCCCAGCATTTT	CASSPRDREFQPQHF
15	TRBV4-3	TRBJ1-2	TRBD1	once	TGCGCCAGCAGCCTACCGGGACAGGGGTTCTATGGCTACACCTTC	CASSLPGQGFYGYTF
15	TRBV18	TRBJ2-3	TRBD2	-	TGTGCCAGCTCACTACGACTAGCCGTCACAGATACGCAGTATTTT	CASSLRLAVTDTQYF
16	TRBV19	TRBJ2-1	TRBD2	-	TGTGCCAGTAGTAGAACTAGCGGAAGCTCCTACAATGAGCAGTTCTTC	CASSRTSGSSYNEQFF
15	TRBV6-2/TRBV6-3	TRBJ2-1	TRBD1	-	TGTGCCAGCAGTATACAGGGGAGAAGTTACAATGAGCAGTTCTTC	CASSIQGRSYNEQFF
16	TRBV9	TRBJ2-3	-	-	TGTGCCAGCAGCGTAGGAGGCAGCCGATGGGCAGATACGCAGTATTTT	CASSVGGSRWADTQYF
14	TRBV7-9	TRBJ1-5	TRBD1	few	TGTGCCAGCAGCCCCGACAGGGTTGATCAGCCCCAGCATTTT	CASSPDRVDQPQHF
16	TRBV30	TRBJ2-3	-	-	TGTGCCTGGAGTGTTGGGACACCATTTAGCACAGATACGCAGTATTTT	CAWSVGTPFSTDTQYF
13	TRBV6-5	TRBJ1-5	-	once	TGTGCCAGCAGTTACTCGCAGTATCAGCCCCAGCATTTT	CASSYSQYQPQHF
17	TRBV28	TRBJ1-2	TRBD1	-	TGTGCCAGCAGTTGGGAAAACCCGGGACAGGGAAGATATGGCTACACCTTC	CASSWENPGQGRYGYTF
14	TRBV6-2/TRBV6-3	TRBJ2-7	TRBD2	-	TGTGCCAGCAGTTTCAGGGAGGGAATAGGCGAGCAGTACTTC	CASSFREGIGEQYF
15	TRBV2	TRBJ1-2	-	-	TGTGCCAGCAGTTTAACGAGAGCTTCTAACTATGGCTACACCTTC	CASSLTRASNYGYTF
16	TRBV19	TRBJ2-5	TRBD2	-	TGTGCCAGTAGTCGCCAGAGCGGGAGCAGCGGCGAGACCCAGTACTTC	CASSRQSGSSGETQYF
15	TRBV7-3	TRBJ2-7	-	once	TGTGCCAGCAGCTTGGGCCCGCGCGGGACCTACGAGCAGTACTTC	CASSLGPRGTYEQYF
13	TRBV5-1	TRBJ1-1	-	-	TGCGCCAGCAGCCTTGAGGGTAGGGCTGAAGCTTTCTTT	CASSLEGRAEAFF
16	TRBV27	TRBJ2-1	-	-	TGTGCCAGCAGTTTTTGGGGGAGGAGCTCCTACAATGAGCAGTTCTTC	CASSFWGRSSYNEQFF
15	TRBV5-1	TRBJ2-7	TRBD2	-	TGCGCCAGCAGCTTGGGGGGGGGAGGCCCCTACGAGCAGTACTTC	CASSLGGGGPYEQYF
13	TRBV19	TRBJ1-1	-	-	TGTGCCAGTAGCACCCAACGGGGGGCTGAAGCTTTCTTT	CASSTQRGAEAFF
17	TRBV7-2	TRBJ2-3	TRBD2	-	TGTGCCAGCAGCCTTGGACTAGCGGGGCCTCCCACAGATACGCAGTATTTT	CASSLGLAGPPTDTQYF
16	TRBV18	TRBJ1-5	TRBD1	-	TGTGCCAGCTCACCTCAGACAGGGGTGGAAATTCAGCCCCAGCATTTT	CASSPQTGVEIQPQHF
15	TRBV5-1	TRBJ2-4	-	-	TGCGCCAGCAGCTTGGGGCGGGTAGCCAAAAACATTCAGTACTTC	CASSLGRVAKNIQYF
14	TRBV30	TRBJ1-6	TRBD1	-	TGTGCCTCCACAGGGGAAGTTTATAATTCACCCCTCCACTTT	CASTGEVYNSPLHF
13	TRBV7-2	TRBJ2-7	-	-	TGTGCCAGCAGCTTAACTCTTCAGGTCGGGCAGTACTTC	CASSLTLQVGQYF
16	TRBV7-6	TRBJ2-5	TRBD1	few	TGTGCCAGCAGCCCCCTGACAGGGGGCAACCAAGAGACCCAGTACTTC	CASSPLTGGNQETQYF
15	TRBV4-3	TRBJ2-3	TRBD1	-	TGCGCCAGCAGCCAAGTCTCAACCAGGGGGGATACGCAGTATTTT	CASSQVSTRGDTQYF
19	TRBV27	TRBJ1-1	TRBD1	-	TGTGCCAGCAGTTTATCTATCCACCTAAGGACAGGGGGTGAGGCTGAAGCTTTCTTT	CASSLSIHLRTGGEAEAFF
14	TRBV28	TRBJ1-1	-	-	TGTGCCAGCAGTTTGCGGCATCCAAAGCCTGAAGCTTTCTTT	CASSLRHPKPEAFF
15	TRBV4-3	TRBJ1-2	TRBD1	-	TGCGCCAGCAGCCAAAAGACAGGGCCGGTCTATGGCTACACCTTC	CASSQKTGPVYGYTF
13	TRBV19	TRBJ1-1	-	-	TGTGCCAGTACCAGAACAGAGAACACTGAAGCTTTCTTT	CASTRTENTEAFF
15	TRBV5-1	TRBJ2-3	TRBD1	-	TGCGCCAGCAGTCGGGACAGGGGGGACACAGATACGCAGTATTTT	CASSRDRGDTDTQYF
17	TRBV15	TRBJ1-3	-	-	TGTGCCACCAGCAGAGATGAAGCGTGGGGGCTTGGAAACACCATATATTTT	CATSRDEAWGLGNTIYF
16	TRBV30	TRBJ1-5	TRBD1	once	TGTGCCTGGAGAACCAAGGGACAGGGGGGAGATCAGCCCCAGCATTTT	CAWRTKGQGGDQPQHF
17	TRBV19	TRBJ2-6	-	-	TGTGCCAGTACCGATAAGTTCGAGTCCTCTGGGGCCAACGTCCTGACTTTC	CASTDKFESSGANVLTF
14	TRBV24-1	TRBJ2-1	-	-	TGTGCCACCAGTGATGGGGAGTCCTACAATGAGCAGTTCTTC	CATSDGESYNEQFF
14	TRBV7-2	TRBJ1-2	-	-	TGTGCCAGCAGCTCCCGGGGAACAGTCTATGGCTACACCTTC	CASSSRGTVYGYTF
14	TRBV5-1	TRBJ2-7	TRBD2	-	TGCGCCAGCAGCCACAGCGGGAGCGACTACGAGCAGTACTTC	CASSHSGSDYEQYF
15	TRBV19	TRBJ2-7	TRBD1	-	TGTGCCAGTAGAACGGACAGGGGGTTCCCCTACGAGCAGTACTTC	CASRTDRGFPYEQYF
14	TRBV30	TRBJ2-3	-	-	TGTGCCTGGAGTGGAGGTCCTAGCACAGATACGCAGTATTTT	CAWSGGPSTDTQYF